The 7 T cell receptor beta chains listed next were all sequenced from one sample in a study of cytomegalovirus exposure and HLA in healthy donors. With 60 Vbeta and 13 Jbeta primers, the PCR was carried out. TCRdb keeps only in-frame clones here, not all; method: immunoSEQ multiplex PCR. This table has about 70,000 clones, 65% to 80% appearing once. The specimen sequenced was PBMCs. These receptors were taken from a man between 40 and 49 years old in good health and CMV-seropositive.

CDR3 nucleotides: TGTGCCAGCAGCCAAGAGGCAAGCCAAGAGACCCAGTACTTC. Protein sequence: CASSQEASQETQYF. The V and J genes are TRBV14 and TRBJ2-5, with D unclear. The germline V gene encodes CDR1 SGHDN and CDR2 FVKESK. This CDR3 has 14 amino acids. V lost 0 bases and J lost 1, with 6 bases in between.

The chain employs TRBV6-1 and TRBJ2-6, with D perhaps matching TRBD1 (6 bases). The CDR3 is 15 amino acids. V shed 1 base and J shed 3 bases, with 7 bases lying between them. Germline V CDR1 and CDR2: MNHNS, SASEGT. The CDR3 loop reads CASSEGGLGANVLTF. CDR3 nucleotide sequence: TGTGCCAGCAGTGAAGGGGGGCTTGGGGCCAACGTCCTGACTTTC.

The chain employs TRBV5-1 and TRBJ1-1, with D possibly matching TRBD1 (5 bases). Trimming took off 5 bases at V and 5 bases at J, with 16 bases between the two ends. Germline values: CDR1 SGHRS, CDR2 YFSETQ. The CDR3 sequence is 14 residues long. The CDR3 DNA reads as TGCGCCAGCAGACTGAACCAGGGATGGACTGAAGCTTTCTTT. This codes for CASRLNQGWTEAFF.

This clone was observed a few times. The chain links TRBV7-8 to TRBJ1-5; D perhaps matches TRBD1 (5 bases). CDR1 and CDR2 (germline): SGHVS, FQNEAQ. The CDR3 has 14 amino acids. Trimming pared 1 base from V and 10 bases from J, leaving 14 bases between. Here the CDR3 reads CASSLGGAVRPQHF. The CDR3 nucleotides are TGTGCCAGCAGCTTAGGCGGGGCGGTTCGACCCCAGCATTTT.

The CDR3 DNA follows: TGTGCCAGCACCGGGGGACAGGGAGATGAAAAACTGTTTTTT. It specifies CASTGGQGDEKLFF. This sequence joins TRBV2 and TRBJ1-4; 9 bases agree with TRBD1. V gave up 7 bases and J gave up 6 bases; unmatched junction bases: 6. Germline CDR1 is SNHLY and CDR2 is FYNNEI. This CDR3 is built from 14 residues.

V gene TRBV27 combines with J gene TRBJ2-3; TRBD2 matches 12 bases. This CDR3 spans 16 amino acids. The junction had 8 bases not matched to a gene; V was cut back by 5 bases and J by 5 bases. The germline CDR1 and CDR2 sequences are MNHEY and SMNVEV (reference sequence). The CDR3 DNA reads TGTGCCAGCAGTCCAGCTAGCGGGGGGGCCATAGATACGCAGTATTTT. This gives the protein CASSPASGGAIDTQYF.

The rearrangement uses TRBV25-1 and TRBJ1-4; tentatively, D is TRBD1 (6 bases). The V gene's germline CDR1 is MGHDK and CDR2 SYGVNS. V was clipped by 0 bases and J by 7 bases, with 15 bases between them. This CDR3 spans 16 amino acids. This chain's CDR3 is CASSEYTQGWAEKLFF. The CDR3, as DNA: TGTGCCAGCAGTGAATATACCCAGGGGTGGGCTGAAAAACTGTTTTTT.